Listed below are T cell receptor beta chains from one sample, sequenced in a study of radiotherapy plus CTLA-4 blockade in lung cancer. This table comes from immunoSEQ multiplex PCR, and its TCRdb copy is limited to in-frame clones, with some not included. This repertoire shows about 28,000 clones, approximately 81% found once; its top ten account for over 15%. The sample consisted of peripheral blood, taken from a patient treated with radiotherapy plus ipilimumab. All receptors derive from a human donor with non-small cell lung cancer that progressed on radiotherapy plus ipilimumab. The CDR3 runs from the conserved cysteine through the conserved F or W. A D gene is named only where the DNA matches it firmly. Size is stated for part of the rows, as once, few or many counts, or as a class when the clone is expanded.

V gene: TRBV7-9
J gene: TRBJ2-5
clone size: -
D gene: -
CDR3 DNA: TGTGCCAGCAGCTTAGGGTACCAAGAGACCCAGTACTTC
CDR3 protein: CASSLGYQETQYF

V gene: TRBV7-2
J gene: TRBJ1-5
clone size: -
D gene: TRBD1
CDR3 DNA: TGTGCCAGCAGCTTAAGCCATTTGACAGGGTATCAGCCCCAGCATTTT
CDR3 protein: CASSLSHLTGYQPQHF

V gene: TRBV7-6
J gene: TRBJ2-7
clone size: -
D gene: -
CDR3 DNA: TGTGCCAGCAGCCCGGACAGCTCCTACGAGCAGTACTTC
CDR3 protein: CASSPDSSYEQYF

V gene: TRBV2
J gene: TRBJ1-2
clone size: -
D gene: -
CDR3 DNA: TGTGCCAGCAGGATCCGGACGGGTGGAGGCTACACCTTC
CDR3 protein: CASRIRTGGGYTF

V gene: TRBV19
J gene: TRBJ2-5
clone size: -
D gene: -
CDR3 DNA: TGTGCCAGTAGTATTGATGGCGGGGTCGGGGAGACCCAGTACTTC
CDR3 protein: CASSIDGGVGETQYF

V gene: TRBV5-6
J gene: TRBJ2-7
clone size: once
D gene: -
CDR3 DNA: TGTGCCAGCCATAGAACAGGGCACGAAACCTACGAGCAGTACTTC
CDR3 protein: CASHRTGHETYEQYF

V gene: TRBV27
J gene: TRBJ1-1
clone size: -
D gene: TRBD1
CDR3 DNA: TGTGCCAGCAGTACACGGACAGGGACGGCGGAAGCTTTCTTT
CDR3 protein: CASSTRTGTAEAFF

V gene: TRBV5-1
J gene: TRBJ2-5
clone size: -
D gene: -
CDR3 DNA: TGCGCCAGCAGGGACACCCAAGAGACCCAGTACTTC
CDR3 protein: CASRDTQETQYF

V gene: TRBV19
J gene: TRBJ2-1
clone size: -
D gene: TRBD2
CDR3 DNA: TGTGCCAGTAGTATAGATGCTAGCGGGTTTTACAATGAGCAGTTCTTC
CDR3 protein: CASSIDASGFYNEQFF

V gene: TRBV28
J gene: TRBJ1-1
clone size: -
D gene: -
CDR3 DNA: TGTGCCAGCAGTCCGATCAGGGTTACGAACACTGAAGCTTTCTTT
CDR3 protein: CASSPIRVTNTEAFF

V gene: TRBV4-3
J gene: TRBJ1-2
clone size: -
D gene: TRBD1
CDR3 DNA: TGCGCCAGCAGCCATTACGACAGGGTTGATGGCTACACCTTC
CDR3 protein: CASSHYDRVDGYTF

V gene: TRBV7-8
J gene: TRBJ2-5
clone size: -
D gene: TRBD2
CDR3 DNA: TGTGCCAGCAGCGAGACTAGCGGGGGGGCCGGGGAGACCCAGTACTTC
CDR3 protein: CASSETSGGAGETQYF

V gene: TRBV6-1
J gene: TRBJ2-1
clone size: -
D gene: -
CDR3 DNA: TGTGCCAGCAGAAGTTACAATGAGCAGTTCTTC
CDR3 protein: CASRSYNEQFF

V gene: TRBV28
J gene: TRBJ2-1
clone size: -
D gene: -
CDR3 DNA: TGTGCCAGCAGCTTAGTCAGTAGCGGACCCTACAATGAGCAGTTCTTC
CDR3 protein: CASSLVSSGPYNEQFF

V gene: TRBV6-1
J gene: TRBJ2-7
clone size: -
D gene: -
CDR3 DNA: TGTGCCAGCATTATCAGGGGCCTCCCCTGGGAGCAGTACTTC
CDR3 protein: CASIIRGLPWEQYF

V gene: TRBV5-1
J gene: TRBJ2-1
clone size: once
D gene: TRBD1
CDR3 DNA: TGCGCCAGCAGCCCGGACAGGGGGCCCGACAATGAGCAGTTCTTC
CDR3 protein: CASSPDRGPDNEQFF

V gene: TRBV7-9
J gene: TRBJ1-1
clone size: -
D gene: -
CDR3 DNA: TGTGCCAGCAGCTTAGGGTCCGGTATGAACACTGAAGCTTTCTTT
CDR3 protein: CASSLGSGMNTEAFF

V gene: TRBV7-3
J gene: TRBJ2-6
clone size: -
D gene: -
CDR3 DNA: TGTGCCAGTGCACGGGGACGGGGTTCTGGGGCCAACGTCCTGACTTTC
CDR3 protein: CASARGRGSGANVLTF

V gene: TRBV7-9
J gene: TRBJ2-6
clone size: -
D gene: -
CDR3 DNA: TGTGCCAGCAGCCTCGGGACACTTGCTCCCGTCCTGACTTTC
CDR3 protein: CASSLGTLAPVLTF

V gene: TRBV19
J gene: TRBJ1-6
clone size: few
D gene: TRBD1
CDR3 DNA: TGTGCCAGTAGTATCGGACAGGGGCGGAATTCACCCCTCCACTTT
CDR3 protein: CASSIGQGRNSPLHF

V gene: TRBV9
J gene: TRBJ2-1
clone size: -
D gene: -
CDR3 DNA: TGTGCCAGCAGCGTAGCCCCGTTGGGGGACTACAATGAGCAGTTCTTC
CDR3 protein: CASSVAPLGDYNEQFF

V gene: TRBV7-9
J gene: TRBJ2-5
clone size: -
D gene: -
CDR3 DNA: TGTGCCAGCAGCTTAGTTGCCCACCAGGGGGGAGGCGAGACCCAGTACTTC
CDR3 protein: CASSLVAHQGGGETQYF

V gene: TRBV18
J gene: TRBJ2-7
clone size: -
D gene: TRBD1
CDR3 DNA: TGTGCCAGCGGCCGGGACAGCTCCTACGAGCAGTACTTC
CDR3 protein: CASGRDSSYEQYF

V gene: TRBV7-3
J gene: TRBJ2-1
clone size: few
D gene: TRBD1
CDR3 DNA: TGTGCCAGCAGCCCTACAGGGGGCAATCGCAATGAGCAGTTCTTC
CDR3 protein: CASSPTGGNRNEQFF

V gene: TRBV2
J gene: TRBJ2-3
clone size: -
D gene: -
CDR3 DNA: TGTGCCAGCAGTGAATGGGGACACCAGGATCTCACAGATACGCAGTATTTT
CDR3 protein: CASSEWGHQDLTDTQYF

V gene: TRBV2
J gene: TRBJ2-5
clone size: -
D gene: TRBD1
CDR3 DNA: TGTGCCAGCAATTACAGGGGGTACCAAGAGACCCAGTACTTC
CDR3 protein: CASNYRGYQETQYF

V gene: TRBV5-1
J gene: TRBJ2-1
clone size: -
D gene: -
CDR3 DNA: TGCGCCAGCAGCTTACAGGGAACCCCCAATGAGCAGTTCTTC
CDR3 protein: CASSLQGTPNEQFF

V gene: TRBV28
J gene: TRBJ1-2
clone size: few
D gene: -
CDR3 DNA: TGTGCCAGCAGTTTCGGGGGGCAGGCTAACTATGGCTACACCTTC
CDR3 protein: CASSFGGQANYGYTF

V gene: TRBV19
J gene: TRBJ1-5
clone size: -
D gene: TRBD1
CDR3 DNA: TGTGCCAGTAGTGGGGACAGGAATCAGCCCCAGCATTTT
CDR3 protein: CASSGDRNQPQHF

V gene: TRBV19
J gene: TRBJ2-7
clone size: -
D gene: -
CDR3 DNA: TGTGCCAGTAGTATACCGGGGACGGAATACGAGCAGTACTTC
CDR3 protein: CASSIPGTEYEQYF

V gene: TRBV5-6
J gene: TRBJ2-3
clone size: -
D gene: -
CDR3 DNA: TGTGCCAGCAGCTTGGGCGGCCCAGATACGCAGTATTTT
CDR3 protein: CASSLGGPDTQYF

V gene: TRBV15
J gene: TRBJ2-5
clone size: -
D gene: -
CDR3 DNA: TGTGCCACCAGCAGAGAGGGCAGGGTGGGAGAGACCCAGTACTTC
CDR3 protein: CATSREGRVGETQYF

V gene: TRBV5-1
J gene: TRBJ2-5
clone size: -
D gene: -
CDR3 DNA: TGCGCCAGCAGCATTAAAGAGACCCAGTACTTC
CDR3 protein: CASSIKETQYF

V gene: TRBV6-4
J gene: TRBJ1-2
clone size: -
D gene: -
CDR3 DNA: TGTGCCAGCAGTGACTCGGCTGACCCCCTGCGGGGCTACACCTTC
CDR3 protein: CASSDSADPLRGYTF

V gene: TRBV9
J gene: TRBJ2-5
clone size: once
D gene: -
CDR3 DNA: TGTGCCAGCAGCGTAGGAGGGATGATGAAAGAGACCCAGTACTTC
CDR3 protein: CASSVGGMMKETQYF

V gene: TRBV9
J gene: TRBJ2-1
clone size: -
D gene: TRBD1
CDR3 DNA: TGTGCCAGCAGTCACTACCGGGGACAGTCCTACAATGAGCAGTTCTTC
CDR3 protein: CASSHYRGQSYNEQFF

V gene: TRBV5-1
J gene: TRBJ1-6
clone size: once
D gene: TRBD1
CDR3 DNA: TGCGCCAGCAGCTTGTCTCGACAGGGGGTTTCACCCCTCCACTTT
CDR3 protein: CASSLSRQGVSPLHF

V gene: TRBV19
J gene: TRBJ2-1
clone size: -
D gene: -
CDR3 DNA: TGTGCCAGTACCAAGGGGCAGAACTCCTACAATGAGCAGTTCTTC
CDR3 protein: CASTKGQNSYNEQFF

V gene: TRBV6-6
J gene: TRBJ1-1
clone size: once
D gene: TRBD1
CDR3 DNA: TGTGCCAGCAGTAAGCCAGGGGGGAACACTGAAGCTTTCTTT
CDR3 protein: CASSKPGGNTEAFF

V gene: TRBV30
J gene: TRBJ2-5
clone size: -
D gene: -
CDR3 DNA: TGTGCCTGGAATTCCGGCCGCCACGGGGAGACCCAGTACTTC
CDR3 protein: CAWNSGRHGETQYF

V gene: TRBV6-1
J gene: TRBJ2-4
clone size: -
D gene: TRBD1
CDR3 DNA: TGTGCCAGCAGTGCGTCCAGACAGGGGGCGAAAGTGGCAAACATTCAGTACTTC
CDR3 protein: CASSASRQGAKVANIQYF

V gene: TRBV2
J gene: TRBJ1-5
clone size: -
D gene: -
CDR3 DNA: TGTGCCAGCAGTGATCTCCAGGGTCAGCCCCAGCATTTT
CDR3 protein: CASSDLQGQPQHF

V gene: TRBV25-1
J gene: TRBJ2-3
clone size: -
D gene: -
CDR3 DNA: TGTGCCAGCAGTGAACAGGGGAGACCCACAGATACGCAGTATTTT
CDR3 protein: CASSEQGRPTDTQYF

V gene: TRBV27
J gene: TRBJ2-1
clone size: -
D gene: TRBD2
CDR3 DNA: TGTGCCGGACTAGCCCCCTACAATGAGCAGTTCTTC
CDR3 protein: CAGLAPYNEQFF

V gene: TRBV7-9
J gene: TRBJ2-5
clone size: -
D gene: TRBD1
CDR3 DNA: TGTGCCAGCAGCTTAGCGCGGACAGGGGAAGAGACCCAGTACTTC
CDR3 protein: CASSLARTGEETQYF

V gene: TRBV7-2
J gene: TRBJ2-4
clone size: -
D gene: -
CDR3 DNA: TGTGCCAGCAGCTTGGGCGACGGGAGATACATTCAGTACTTC
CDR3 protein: CASSLGDGRYIQYF

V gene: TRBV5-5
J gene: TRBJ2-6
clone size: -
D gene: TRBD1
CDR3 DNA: TGTGCCAGCAGCTTACGACAGGGGTCTGGGGCCAACGTCCTGACTTTC
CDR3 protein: CASSLRQGSGANVLTF

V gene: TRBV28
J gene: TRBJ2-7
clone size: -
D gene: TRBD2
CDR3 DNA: TGTGCCAGCAGTTTGGCGGGAGGGCCAGGCGAGCAGTACTTC
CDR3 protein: CASSLAGGPGEQYF

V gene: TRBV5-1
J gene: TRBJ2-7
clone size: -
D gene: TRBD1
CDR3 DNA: TGCGCCAGCAGCTTGACAGGGGGCTACGAGCAGTACTTC
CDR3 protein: CASSLTGGYEQYF

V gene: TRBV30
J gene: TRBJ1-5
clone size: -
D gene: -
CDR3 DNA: TGTGCCTGGAGTAAGAGGGGGGTTCAGCCCCAGCATTTT
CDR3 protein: CAWSKRGVQPQHF

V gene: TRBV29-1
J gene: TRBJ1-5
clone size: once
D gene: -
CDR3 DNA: TGCAGCGTTCACCTTAGATCAGAGAGCAATCAGCCCCAGCATTTT
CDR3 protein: CSVHLRSESNQPQHF

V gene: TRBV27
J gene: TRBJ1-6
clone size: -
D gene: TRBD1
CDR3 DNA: TGTGCCAGCCACAGGGGGTATAATTCACCCCTCCACTTT
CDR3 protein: CASHRGYNSPLHF

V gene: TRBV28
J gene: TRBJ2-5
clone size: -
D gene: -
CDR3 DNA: TGTGCCAGCAGTTTAGACAGGCCGAAAGAGACCCAGTACTTC
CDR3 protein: CASSLDRPKETQYF

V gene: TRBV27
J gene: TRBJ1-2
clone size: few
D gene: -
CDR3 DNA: TGTGCCAGCAGTTTAGGGCCCACGGAAGGGATAGTACGCTATGGCTACACCTTC
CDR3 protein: CASSLGPTEGIVRYGYTF

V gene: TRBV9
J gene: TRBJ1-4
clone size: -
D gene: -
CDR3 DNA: TGTGCCAGCAGCGTAGGGTGGACGGCGGAGGAAAAACTGTTTTTT
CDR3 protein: CASSVGWTAEEKLFF

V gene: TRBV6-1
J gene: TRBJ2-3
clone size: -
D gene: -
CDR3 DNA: TGTGCCAGCAATGAATATACTCTAGGAGATACGCAGTATTTT
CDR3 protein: CASNEYTLGDTQYF

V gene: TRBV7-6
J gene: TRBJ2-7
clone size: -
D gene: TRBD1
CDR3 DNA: TGTGCCAGCAGCTTAGGGATGACAGGGGCCTCCTACGAGCAGTACTTC
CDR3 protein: CASSLGMTGASYEQYF

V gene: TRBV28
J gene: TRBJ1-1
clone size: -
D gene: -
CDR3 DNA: TGTGCCAGCCCCCCGCGGGGGGCGGAAACTGAAGCTTTCTTT
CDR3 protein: CASPPRGAETEAFF

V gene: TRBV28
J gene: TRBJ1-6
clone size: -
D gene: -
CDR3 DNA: TGTGCCAGCAGTTTATGGACAGAATCCTATAATTCACCCCTCCACTTT
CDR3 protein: CASSLWTESYNSPLHF

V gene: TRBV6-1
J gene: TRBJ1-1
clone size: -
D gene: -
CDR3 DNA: TGTGCCAGCAGTCTTGACAGCATGAACACTGAAGCTTTCTTT
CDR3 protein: CASSLDSMNTEAFF